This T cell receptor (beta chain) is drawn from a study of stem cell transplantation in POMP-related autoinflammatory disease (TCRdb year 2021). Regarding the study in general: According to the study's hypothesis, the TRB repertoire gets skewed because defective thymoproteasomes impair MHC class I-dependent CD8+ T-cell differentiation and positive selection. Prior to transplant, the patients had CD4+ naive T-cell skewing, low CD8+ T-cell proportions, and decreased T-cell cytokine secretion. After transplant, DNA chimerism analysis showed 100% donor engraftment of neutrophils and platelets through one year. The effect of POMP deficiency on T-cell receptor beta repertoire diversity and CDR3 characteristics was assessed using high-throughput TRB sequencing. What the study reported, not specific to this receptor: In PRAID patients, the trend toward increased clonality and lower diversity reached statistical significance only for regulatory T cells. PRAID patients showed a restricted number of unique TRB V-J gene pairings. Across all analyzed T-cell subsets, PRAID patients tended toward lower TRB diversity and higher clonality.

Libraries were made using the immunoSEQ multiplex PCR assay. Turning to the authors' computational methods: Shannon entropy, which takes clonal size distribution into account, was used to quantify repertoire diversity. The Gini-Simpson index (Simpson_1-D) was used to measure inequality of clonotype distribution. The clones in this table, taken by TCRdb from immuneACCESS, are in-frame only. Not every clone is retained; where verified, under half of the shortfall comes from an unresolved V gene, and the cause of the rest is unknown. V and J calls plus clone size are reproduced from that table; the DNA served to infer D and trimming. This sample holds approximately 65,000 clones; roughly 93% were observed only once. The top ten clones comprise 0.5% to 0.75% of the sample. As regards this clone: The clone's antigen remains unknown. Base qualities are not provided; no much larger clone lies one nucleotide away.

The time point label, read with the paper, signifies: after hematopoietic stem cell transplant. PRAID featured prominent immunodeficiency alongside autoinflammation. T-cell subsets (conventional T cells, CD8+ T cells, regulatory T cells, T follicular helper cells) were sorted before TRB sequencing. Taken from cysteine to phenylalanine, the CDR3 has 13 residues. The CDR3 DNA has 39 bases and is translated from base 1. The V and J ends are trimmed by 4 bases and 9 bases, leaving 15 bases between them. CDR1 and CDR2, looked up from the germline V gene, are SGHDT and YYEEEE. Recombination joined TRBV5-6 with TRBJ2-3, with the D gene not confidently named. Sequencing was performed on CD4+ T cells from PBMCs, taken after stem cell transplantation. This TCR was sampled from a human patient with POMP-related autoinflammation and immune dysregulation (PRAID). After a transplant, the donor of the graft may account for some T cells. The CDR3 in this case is CASSPGPALTQYF. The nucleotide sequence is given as TGTGCCAGCAGCCCCGGACCGGCCCTAACGCAGTATTTT.